A single sample gave rise to the 5 T cell receptor beta chains below, sequenced in a study of vaccination effects on CD4 cells after COVID-19. These receptors' antigens are unknown. Expansion of antigen-specific CD4+ T cells with viral peptide pools was carried out by the ViraFEST assay before sequencing. Culturing for ten to eleven days preceded CD4+ T cell isolation. Prior SARS-CoV-2 infection was absent in the vaccine recipients, as shown by negative nucleocapsid antibodies. Measured with immunoSEQ multiplex PCR; TCRdb has only the in-frame clones, and not every one. The sample contains about 38,000 clones, roughly 70% of which appear only once. Sequenced here: CD4+ T cells from PBMCs cultured with SARS-CoV-2 spike peptides, sampled before COVID-19 vaccination. Receptors originate from a human donor who received a COVID-19 vaccine.

The chain combines TRBV19 with TRBJ1-1, with TRBD1 as a possible D gene (6 bases). This CDR3 has 14 residues. CDR1 is LNHDA and CDR2 is SQIVND in the germline V gene (reference sequence). Between the trimmed V and J ends, which lost 7 bases and 1 base, there was a span of 13 bases. The CDR3 DNA reads TGTGCCAGTACACACAGGGCCTCGAACACTGAAGCTTTCTTT. Translation gives CASTHRASNTEAFF. The complete variable domain, with remaining parts taken from reference TRBV19 and TRBJ1-1, reads DGGITQSPKYLFRKEGQNVTLSCEQNLNHDAMYWYRQDPGQGLRLIYYSQIVNDFQKGDIAEGYSVSREKKESFPLTVTSAQKNPTAFYLCASTHRASNTEAFFGQGTRLTVV.

The rearrangement links TRBV28 to TRBJ1-1; D not certain. CDR3 length: 14 residues. CDR1 is MDHEN and CDR2 is SYDVKM in the germline V gene. V was trimmed by 4 bases and J by 8 bases, leaving 17 bases between them. The CDR3 sequence is CASSSYFPSGEAFF. The CDR3 nucleotides read TGTGCCAGCAGTTCGTATTTCCCGTCGGGAGAAGCTTTCTTT. Complete variable domain (other parts from reference TRBV28 and TRBJ1-1): DVKVTQSSRYLVKRTGEKVFLECVQDMDHENMFWYRQDPGLGLRLIYFSYDVKMKEKGDIPEGYSVSREKKERFSLILESASTNQTSMYLCASSSYFPSGEAFFGQGTRLTVV.

The chain links TRBV7-9 to TRBJ1-2, with no clear D. The germline gives CDR1 SEHNR, CDR2 FQNEAQ (reference sequence). The CDR3 length is 15 residues. The V and J ends lost 6 bases and 5 bases respectively, with 19 bases between them. CDR3 protein: CASRPETSSLYGYTF. CDR3 nucleotide sequence: TGTGCCAGCAGGCCGGAGACAAGCTCTCTTTATGGCTACACCTTC.

This chain uses TRBV27 with TRBJ1-1; 8 bases map to TRBD1. The CDR3 runs to 14 residues. Germline-derived CDR1 and CDR2 are MNHEY and SMNVEV (reference sequence). Trimming cost V 3 bases and J 0 bases; bases outside gene matches: 0. The CDR3, as DNA: TGTGCCAGCAGTTTGGACAGGGTGAACACTGAAGCTTTCTTT. As protein: CASSLDRVNTEAFF.

This chain joins TRBV27 and TRBJ1-1, with 7 bases identical to TRBD1. Germline V gene data show CDR1 as MNHEY and CDR2 as SMNVEV (reference sequence). The CDR3 is 12 amino acids. The V and J ends lost 5 bases and 10 bases, in that order; junction bases with no gene match: 7. CDR3 in amino acids: CASSQGGVRAFF. CDR3 in DNA: TGTGCCAGCAGTCAGGGGGGGGTACGAGCTTTCTTT.